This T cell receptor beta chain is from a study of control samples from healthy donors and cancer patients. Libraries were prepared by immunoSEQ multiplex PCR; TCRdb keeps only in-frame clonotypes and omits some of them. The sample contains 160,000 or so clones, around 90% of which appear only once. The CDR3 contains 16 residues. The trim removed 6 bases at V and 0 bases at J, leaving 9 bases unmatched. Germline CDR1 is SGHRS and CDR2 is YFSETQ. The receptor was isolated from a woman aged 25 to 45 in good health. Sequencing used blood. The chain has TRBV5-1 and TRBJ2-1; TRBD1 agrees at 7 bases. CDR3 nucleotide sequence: TGCGCCAGCACCGCAGTGACAGGGATCTCCTACAATGAGCAGTTCTTC. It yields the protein CASTAVTGISYNEQFF.